The 2 T cell receptor beta chains presented below share a single source sample, sequenced in a study of T cell responses to AZD1222 COVID-19 vaccine. Measured with immunoSEQ multiplex PCR; TCRdb has only the in-frame clones, and not every one. Of about 67,000 clones in the sample, approximately 80% were seen once. The specimen was peripheral blood, collected on day 0 of AZD1222 vaccination. The source of these receptors is an adult in good health.

The V and J genes are TRBV27 and TRBJ1-2; 12 nucleotides match TRBD1. CDR1 MNHEY and CDR2 SMNVEV come from the germline V gene (reference sequence). Trimming took 1 base from V and 7 from J; bases not matched to a gene: 4. The CDR3 covers 15 residues. CDR3 protein: CASSLLGTGGVGYTF. The CDR3 nucleotides read TGTGCCAGCAGTTTATTGGGGACAGGGGGCGTTGGCTACACCTTC.

The chain is built from TRBV27 and TRBJ2-1; D might be TRBD2 (5 bases). CDR1 is MNHEY, CDR2 SMNVEV, per germline (reference sequence). The CDR3 runs to 15 residues. V was cut by 3 bases and J by 3 bases, with 12 bases left in between. CDR3 bases: TGTGCCAGCAGTTTGATTAGCGACAACTACAATGAGCAGTTCTTC. Encoded protein: CASSLISDNYNEQFF.